Below are 7 T cell receptor beta chains sequenced from a single sample in a study of vaccination and CD4 T cells after COVID-19. The Oncomine TCR Beta short-read assay sequenced DNA from cultured CD4+ T cells. TCRdb reanalysed the PCR reads using MiXCR and keeps one entry per CDR3 protein. The data hold roughly 7,600 distinct CDR3 sequences, with 20% to 25% observed a single time. The antigens of these receptors remain unknown. Treatment indicated: roughly nine-day PBMC culture with coronavirus spike peptide pools or control peptides (ViraFEST assay). Sequenced material: CD4+ T cells from blood, cultured in vitro, taken after SARS-CoV-2 vaccination. All receptors come from a human donor who had recovered from COVID-19.

This clonotype is classed as medium-sized (0.01 to 0.1%). The chain carries TRBV7-2 and TRBJ2-1; unclear D gene. Between the trimmed V and J ends, which lost 4 bases and 6 bases, there was a span of 7 bases. This CDR3 region has 12 residues. The V gene's germline CDR1 is SGHTA and CDR2 FQGNSA. The CDR3 here is CASSSYTNEQFF. For the CDR3, the DNA is TGTGCCAGCAGCTCATACACCAATGAGCAGTTCTTC.

This clonotype is medium-sized by share. The J gene is TRBJ1-5, the V gene TRBV20-1; 10 nucleotides line up with TRBD1. The CDR3 loop spans 14 amino acids. Germline trimming cut 6 bases from V and 3 bases from J; bases unmatched to any gene: 5. Germline lookup yields CDR1 DFQATT and CDR2 SNEGSKA (reference sequence). In DNA, the CDR3 is TGCAGTGCACGGACAGGGGGAATCAATCAGCCCCAGCATTTT. This gives the protein CSARTGGINQPQHF.

V gene TRBV5-4 combines with J gene TRBJ2-7; unclear D gene. V dropped 0 bases and J dropped 0 bases, with 7 bases sitting between them. This CDR3 is built from 14 residues. Germline lookup yields CDR1 SGHNT and CDR2 YYREEE (reference sequence). CDR3: CASSLVPSSYEQYF. Here the CDR3 DNA reads TGTGCCAGCAGCTTGGTCCCGAGCTCCTACGAGCAGTACTTC. The whole variable domain, remainder taken from reference TRBV5-4 and TRBJ2-7, is ETGVTQSPTHLIKTRGQQVTLRCSSQSGHNTVSWYQQALGQGPQFIFQYYREEENGRGNFPPRFSGLQFPNYSSELNVNALELDDSALYLCASSLVPSSYEQYFGPGTRLTVT.

Within the sample, this clonotype is medium-sized. This sequence joins TRBV7-2 and TRBJ2-5; no clear D. CDR3 size: 10 residues. V was pared by 8 bases and J by 5 bases, with 6 bases between. Germline CDR1 and CDR2: SGHTA and FQGNSA. The CDR3: CASRLETQYF. The CDR3 DNA follows: TGTGCCAGCCGGCTGGAGACCCAGTACTTC.

Judged by abundance, this clonotype is medium-sized. The gene calls are TRBV6-1 and TRBJ2-7; D is unclear. Per germline, CDR1 MNHNS and CDR2 SASEGT. V was clipped by 7 bases and J by 3 bases, with 13 bases between them. CDR3 length equals 13 residues. The CDR3 DNA reads TGTGCCAGCACCACCACACGTGGCTACGAGCAGTACTTC. This translates into CASTTTRGYEQYF.

This clonotype was counted between two and nine times. The V and J genes are TRBV6-1 and TRBJ2-1, with D possibly TRBD1 on 5 matching bases. Deletions cut 2 bases from V and 8 bases from J, with 10 bases between. Germline V lookup: CDR1 MNHNS, CDR2 SASEGT. The CDR3 loop spans 13 amino acids. The CDR3 DNA follows: TGTGCCAGCAGTGAATCCCAGGGTGATGAGCAGTTCTTC. It translates to CASSESQGDEQFF.

Relative to its sample, this clonotype is medium-sized. J is TRBJ2-5 and V is TRBV7-7; D remains ambiguous. Trimming removed 1 base at V and 4 bases at J, with 10 bases between. Per germline, CDR1 SSHAT and CDR2 FNYEAQ (reference sequence). The CDR3 runs to 14 residues. The CDR3 here is CASSLVASGETQYF. In nucleotides, the CDR3 is TGTGCCAGCAGCTTAGTTGCAAGTGGAGAGACCCAGTACTTC. Full variable domain (missing parts from reference TRBV7-7 and TRBJ2-5): GAGVSQSPRYKVTKRGQDVTLRCDPISSHATLYWYQQALGQGPEFLTYFNYEAQPDKSGLPSDRFSAERPEGSISTLTIQRTEQRDSAMYRCASSLVASGETQYFGPGTRLLVL.